These 12 T cell receptor beta chains were all obtained from the same sample, sequenced in a study of graft-versus-host responses after intestinal transplantation. TCRdb's table, derived via immunoSEQ multiplex PCR, lists solely in-frame clones and lacks some. The sample includes about 93,000 clones, approximately 95% of them seen just once. Antigens for these TCRs are unknown. The material was unstimulated CD8+ T cells sorted from spleen or lymph node cells, obtained before intestinal transplant. Source of these receptors: a human donor who received an intestinal transplant.

This sequence joins TRBV7-9 and TRBJ2-1; D is unclear. The CDR3 length is 18 residues. Germline V gene lookup returns CDR1 SEHNR and CDR2 FQNEAQ (reference sequence). V lost 1 base to trimming and J lost 2 bases, with 18 bases between them. Here the CDR3 reads CASSLEVLSASAYNEQFF. The CDR3 bases are TGTGCCAGCAGCTTAGAAGTTCTCTCAGCGTCGGCCTACAATGAGCAGTTCTTC.

The genes are TRBV5-8 and TRBJ1-1, with D perhaps TRBD1 (5 bases). V dropped 0 bases and J dropped 1 base, with 13 bases sitting between them. In germline, CDR1 is SGHTS, CDR2 YDEGEE. The CDR3 is 16 amino acids. The CDR3 reads CASSLAGAASNTEAFF. For the CDR3, the DNA is TGTGCCAGCAGCTTGGCTGGGGCCGCGTCGAACACTGAAGCTTTCTTT.

In regard to this clone: In the same sample, other DNA sequences code for this CDR3. J is TRBJ1-1 and V is TRBV19, with D hard to call. Germline CDR1 and CDR2: LNHDA and SQIVND (reference sequence). CDR3 length: 13 residues. V gave up 1 base and J gave up 1 base, with 4 bases separating them. The CDR3 DNA sequence: TGTGCCAGTAGTATAGGGAGGAACACTGAAGCTTTCTTT. Translating gives CASSIGRNTEAFF.

The chain couples TRBV28 to TRBJ2-1; 7 bases fit TRBD2. There are 14 residues in the CDR3. Germline loops: CDR1 MDHEN, CDR2 SYDVKM. Trimming took 6 bases from V and 3 from J; bases not matched to a gene: 5. In nucleotides, the CDR3 is TGTGCCAGCAGGCTACGGACTAGCTACAATGAGCAGTTCTTC. Its protein product is CASRLRTSYNEQFF. The full variable domain, with the rest looked up from reference TRBV28 and TRBJ2-1, is DVKVTQSSRYLVKRTGEKVFLECVQDMDHENMFWYRQDPGLGLRLIYFSYDVKMKEKGDIPEGYSVSREKKERFSLILESASTNQTSMYLCASRLRTSYNEQFFGPGTRLTVL.

The CDR3 DNA is TGTGCCAGCAGCGAGACCGGGACAGCTAATGAAAAACTGTTTTTT. Its protein product is CASSETGTANEKLFF. V gene TRBV9 combines with J gene TRBJ1-4; 7 nucleotides match TRBD1. Per the germline V gene, CDR1 is SGDLS and CDR2 is YYNGEE. V was clipped by 3 bases and J by 3 bases; unmatched bases: 5. The CDR3 totals 15 residues.

This chain connects TRBV27 to TRBJ1-5, with D hard to call. The ends were cut back, 6 bases at V and 0 bases at J, with 12 bases in the middle. CDR1 is MNHEY and CDR2 is SMNVEV in the germline V gene (reference sequence). The CDR3 consists of 15 residues. CDR3 bases: TGTGCCAGCAGGGTTACTGATTATAGCAATCAGCCCCAGCATTTT. This gives the protein CASRVTDYSNQPQHF.

The V and J genes are TRBV7-2 and TRBJ1-5; D gene uncertain. The ends were cut back, 3 bases at V and 5 bases at J, with 11 bases in the middle. Per the germline V gene, CDR1 is SGHTA and CDR2 is FQGNSA. CDR3 length equals 14 residues. The CDR3 reads CASSLEGHYQPQHF. CDR3 in DNA: TGTGCCAGCAGCTTGGAGGGCCACTATCAGCCCCAGCATTTT.

V gene TRBV7-9 combines with J gene TRBJ2-1, with 8 nucleotides matching TRBD2. Germline V gives CDR1 SEHNR, CDR2 FQNEAQ (reference sequence). CDR3 size: 19 residues. Losses at the gene ends were 1 base for V and 8 bases for J; bases not matched to a gene: 19. CDR3 sequence reads: CASSLVGLLGAGAGDEQFF. CDR3 in DNA: TGTGCCAGCAGCTTAGTAGGGCTGTTAGGAGCGGGGGCCGGGGATGAGCAGTTCTTC.

V usage is TRBV4-1 and J usage is TRBJ2-7, with a tentative D call TRBD1 (5 bases). The CDR3 contains 14 residues. Between the trimmed V and J ends, which lost 1 base and 5 bases, there was a span of 12 bases. Per the germline V gene, CDR1 is MGHRA and CDR2 is YSYEKL. CDR3: CASSQGGRVDEQYF. The DNA of the CDR3 is TGCGCCAGCAGCCAAGGCGGCAGGGTGGACGAGCAGTACTTC.

The chain joins TRBV7-9 to TRBJ2-7; 8 bases fit TRBD1. J lost 6 bases, V lost 5 bases, and 6 bases had no gene match. The V gene's germline CDR1 is SEHNR and CDR2 FQNEAQ (reference sequence). The CDR3 contains 13 residues. The chain's CDR3 is CASSPGGASEQYF. The CDR3 nucleotides are TGTGCCAGCAGCCCAGGGGGCGCTTCCGAGCAGTACTTC.

V is TRBV5-1 and J is TRBJ2-7; D is unclear. The CDR3 covers 13 residues. V was clipped by 5 bases and J by 0 bases, with 9 bases between them. Germline lookup yields CDR1 SGHRS and CDR2 YFSETQ. The CDR3, as DNA: TGCGCCAGCAGGGTAGCACGCTCCTACGAGCAGTACTTC. Translated: CASRVARSYEQYF.

The rearrangement links TRBV6-1 to TRBJ1-2; 9 positions match TRBD1. CDR1 and CDR2 from the germline V gene are MNHNS and SASEGT. The CDR3 contains 15 residues. V gave up 7 bases and J gave up 4 bases; unmatched junction bases: 10. The DNA for the CDR3 is TGTGCCAGCAACGAAGGGACAGGGACTATCTATGGCTACACCTTC. Amino acids: CASNEGTGTIYGYTF.